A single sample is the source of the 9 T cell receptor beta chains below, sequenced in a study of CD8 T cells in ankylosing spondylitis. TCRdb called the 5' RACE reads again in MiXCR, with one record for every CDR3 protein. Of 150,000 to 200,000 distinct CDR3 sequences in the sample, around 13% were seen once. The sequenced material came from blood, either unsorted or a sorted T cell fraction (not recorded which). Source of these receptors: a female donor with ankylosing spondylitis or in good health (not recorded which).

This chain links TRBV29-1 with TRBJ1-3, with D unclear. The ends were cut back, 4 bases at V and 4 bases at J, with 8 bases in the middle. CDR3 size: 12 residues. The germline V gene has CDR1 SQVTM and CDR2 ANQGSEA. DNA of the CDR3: TGCAGCGTTGCGGGTCCAGGAAACACCATATATTTT. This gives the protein CSVAGPGNTIYF.

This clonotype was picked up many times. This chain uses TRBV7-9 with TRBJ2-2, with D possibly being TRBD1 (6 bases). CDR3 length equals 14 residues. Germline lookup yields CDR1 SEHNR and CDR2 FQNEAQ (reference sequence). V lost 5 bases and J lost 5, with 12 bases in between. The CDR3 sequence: CASSRTDGTGELFF. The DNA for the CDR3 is TGTGCCAGCAGCCGGACAGACGGGACCGGGGAGCTGTTTTTT.

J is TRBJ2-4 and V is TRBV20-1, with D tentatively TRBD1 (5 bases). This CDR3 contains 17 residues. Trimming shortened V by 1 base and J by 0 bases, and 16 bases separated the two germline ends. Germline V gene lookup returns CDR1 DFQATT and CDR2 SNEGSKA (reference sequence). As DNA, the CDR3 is TGCAGTGCTAGAGGGACACGGATTACTTTAGCCAAAAACATTCAGTACTTC. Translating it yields CSARGTRITLAKNIQYF.

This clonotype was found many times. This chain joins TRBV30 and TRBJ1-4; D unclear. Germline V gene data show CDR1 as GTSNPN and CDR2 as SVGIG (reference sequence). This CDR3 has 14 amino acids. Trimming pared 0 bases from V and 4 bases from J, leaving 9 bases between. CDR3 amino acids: CAWSVKQNNEKLFF. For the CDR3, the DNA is TGTGCCTGGAGTGTAAAACAGAATAATGAAAAACTGTTTTTT.

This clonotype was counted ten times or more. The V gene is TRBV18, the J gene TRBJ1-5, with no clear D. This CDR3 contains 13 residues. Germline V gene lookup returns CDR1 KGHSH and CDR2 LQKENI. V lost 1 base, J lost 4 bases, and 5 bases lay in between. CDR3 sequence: CASSPQENQPQHF. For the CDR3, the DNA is TGTGCCAGCTCACCACAGGAGAATCAGCCCCAGCATTTT.

The CDR3: CASSLSQGLVNTGELFF. The CDR3 region has the DNA TGTGCCAGCAGTCTAAGTCAGGGGTTGGTCAACACCGGGGAGCTGTTTTTT. The chain links TRBV11-3 to TRBJ2-2; a weak D match, TRBD1 (6 bases). Germline CDR1 SGHNT, CDR2 YENEEA. The V gene lost 6 bases and the J gene lost 2 bases, with 19 bases spanning the gap. CDR3 size: 17 residues.

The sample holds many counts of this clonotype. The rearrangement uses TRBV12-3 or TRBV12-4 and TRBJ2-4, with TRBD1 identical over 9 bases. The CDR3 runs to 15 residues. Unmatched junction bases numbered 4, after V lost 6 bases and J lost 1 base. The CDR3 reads CASRRQGGAKNIQYF. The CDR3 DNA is TGTGCCAGCAGAAGACAGGGGGGGGCCAAAAACATTCAGTACTTC.

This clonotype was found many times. The CDR3 loop reads CASTSSGGMNYEQYF. The CDR3 nucleotides are TGTGCCAGCACCTCTTCGGGGGGAATGAACTACGAGCAGTACTTC. J is TRBJ2-7 and V is TRBV7-2; 7 bases align to TRBD2. There are 15 residues in the CDR3. V lost 7 bases, J lost 3 bases, and 12 bases stayed unmatched. The V gene's germline CDR1 is SGHTA and CDR2 FQGNSA. The full variable domain, in which reference TRBV7-2 and TRBJ2-7 provide the parts outside the CDR3, is GAGVSQSPSNKVTEKGKDVELRCDPISGHTALYWYRQSLGQGLEFLIYFQGNSAPDKSGLPSDRFSAERTGGSVSTLTIQRTQQEDSAVYLCASTSSGGMNYEQYFGPGTRLTVT.

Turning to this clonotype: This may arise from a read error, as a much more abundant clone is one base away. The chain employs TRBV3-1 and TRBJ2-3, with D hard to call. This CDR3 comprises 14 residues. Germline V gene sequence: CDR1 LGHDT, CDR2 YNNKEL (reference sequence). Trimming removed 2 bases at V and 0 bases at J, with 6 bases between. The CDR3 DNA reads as TGTGCCAGCAGCCAAATAGTAAGCACAGATACGCAGTATTTT. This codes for CASSQIVSTDTQYF.